This TCR beta chain was observed in a study of cytomegalovirus exposure and HLA in healthy donors. Points from the study as a whole: According to reports, the classifier identified cytomegalovirus status with high specificity and sensitivity. 150 or so TCR beta chains were listed as cytomegalovirus-associated.

The donors formed part of the approximately 110-subject validation cohort, distinct from the approximately 630-subject first cohort. With regard to this clone: No antigen is known for it.

The CDR3 spans 14 residues. V was pared by 5 bases and J by 6 bases, with 3 bases of the junction left unmatched. CDR1 and CDR2 (germline): SEHNR, FQNEAQ (reference sequence). This table comes from immunoSEQ multiplex PCR, and its TCRdb copy is limited to in-frame clones, with some not included. Of around 71,000 clones listed, about 94% were seen once; the top ten hold 1.4%. The chain recombines TRBV7-9 with TRBJ1-4; 10 positions agree with TRBD1. The sequencing sample was made of PBMCs. The sequence was collected from a young man in good health and CMV-seropositive. CDR3 residues: CASSRDRGYEKLFF. CDR3 in DNA: TGTGCCAGCAGCCGGGACAGGGGCTATGAAAAACTGTTTTTT.